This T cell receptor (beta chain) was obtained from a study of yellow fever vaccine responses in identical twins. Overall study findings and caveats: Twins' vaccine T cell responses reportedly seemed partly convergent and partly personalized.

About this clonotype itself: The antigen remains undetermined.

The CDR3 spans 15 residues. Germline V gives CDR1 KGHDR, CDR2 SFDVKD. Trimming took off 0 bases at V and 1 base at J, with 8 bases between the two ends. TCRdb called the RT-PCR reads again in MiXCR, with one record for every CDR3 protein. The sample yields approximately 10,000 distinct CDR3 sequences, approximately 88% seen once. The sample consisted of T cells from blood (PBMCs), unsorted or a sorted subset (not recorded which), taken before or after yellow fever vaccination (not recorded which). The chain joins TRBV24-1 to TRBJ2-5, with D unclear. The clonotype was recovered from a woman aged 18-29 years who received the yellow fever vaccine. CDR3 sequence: CATSDLRRTQETQYF. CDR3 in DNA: TGTGCCACCAGTGATTTGCGCAGGACCCAAGAGACCCAGTACTTC.